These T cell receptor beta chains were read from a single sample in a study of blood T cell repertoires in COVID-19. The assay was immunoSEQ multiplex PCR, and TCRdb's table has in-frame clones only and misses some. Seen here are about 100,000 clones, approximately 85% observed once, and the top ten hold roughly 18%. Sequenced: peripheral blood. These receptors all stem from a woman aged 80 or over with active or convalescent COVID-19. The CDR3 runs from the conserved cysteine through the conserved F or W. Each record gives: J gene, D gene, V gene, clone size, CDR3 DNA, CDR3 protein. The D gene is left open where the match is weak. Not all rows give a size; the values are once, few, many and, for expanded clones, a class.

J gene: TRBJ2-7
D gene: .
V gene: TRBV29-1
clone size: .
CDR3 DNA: TGCAGCGTTGTAGCTACCTACGAGCAGTACTTC
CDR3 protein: CSVVATYEQYF

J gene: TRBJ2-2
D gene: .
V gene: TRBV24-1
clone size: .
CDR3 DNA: TGTGCCACCAGTGATTCTCCCGTTAGCGGGGAGCTGTTTTTT
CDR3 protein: CATSDSPVSGELFF

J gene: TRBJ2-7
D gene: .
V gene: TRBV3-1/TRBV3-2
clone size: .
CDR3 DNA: TGTGCCAGCAGCCAAGGATTTTCCGGGGCGGGGCCCCGTCTTCAGTACTTC
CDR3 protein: CASSQGFSGAGPRLQYF

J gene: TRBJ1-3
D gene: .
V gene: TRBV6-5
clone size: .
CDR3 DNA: TGTGCCAGCCTACGATCTAACTCTGGAAACACCATATATTTT
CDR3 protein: CASLRSNSGNTIYF

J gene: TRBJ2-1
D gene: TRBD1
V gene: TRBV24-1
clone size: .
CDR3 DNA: TGTGCCACCAGTGATCGGACAGGGGGTCACAATGAGCAGTTCTTC
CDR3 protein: CATSDRTGGHNEQFF

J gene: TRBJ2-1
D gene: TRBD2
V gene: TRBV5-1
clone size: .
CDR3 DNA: TGCGCCAGCAGCTTAGCGGGAGGGCCTGATGAGCAGTTCTTC
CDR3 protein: CASSLAGGPDEQFF

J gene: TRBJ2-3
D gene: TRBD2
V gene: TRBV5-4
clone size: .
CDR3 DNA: TGTGCCAGCAGCGCTTTCACTAGCGGGAGCACAGATACGCAGTATTTT
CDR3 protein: CASSAFTSGSTDTQYF

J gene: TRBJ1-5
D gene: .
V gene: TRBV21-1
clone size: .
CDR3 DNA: TGTGCCAGCAGCGGACAGGGGAAGGTTGTCGAACCCCAGCATTTT
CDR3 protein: CASSGQGKVVEPQHF

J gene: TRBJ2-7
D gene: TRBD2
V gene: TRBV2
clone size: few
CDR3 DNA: TGTGCCAGCAGTCCGAGGACTAGCGGGAGGTCGTCTCACGAGCAGTACTTC
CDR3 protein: CASSPRTSGRSSHEQYF

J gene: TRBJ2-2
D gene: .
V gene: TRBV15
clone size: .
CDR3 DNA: TGTGCCACCAGCAGAGATCCTTCGAAAAGGGGGACCGGGGAGCTGTTTTTT
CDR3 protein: CATSRDPSKRGTGELFF

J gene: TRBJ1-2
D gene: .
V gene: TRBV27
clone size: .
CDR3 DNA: TGTGCCAGCAGCCGCGGGACCCTGGGTAGTAACTATGGCTACACCTTC
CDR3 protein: CASSRGTLGSNYGYTF

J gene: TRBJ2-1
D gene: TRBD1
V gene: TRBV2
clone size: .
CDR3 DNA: TGTGCCAGCAGTCCGACAGGGTTGAATGAGCAGTTCTTC
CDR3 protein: CASSPTGLNEQFF

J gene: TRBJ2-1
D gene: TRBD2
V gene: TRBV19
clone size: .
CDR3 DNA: TGTGCCAGTAAAACACTAGCGGCCAACAATGAGCAGTTCTTC
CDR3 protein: CASKTLAANNEQFF

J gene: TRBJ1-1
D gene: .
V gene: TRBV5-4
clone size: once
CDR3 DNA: TGTGCCAGCAGCTTGGGGGAGGGCGTATCTAGGAACACTGAAGCTTTCTTT
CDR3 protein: CASSLGEGVSRNTEAFF

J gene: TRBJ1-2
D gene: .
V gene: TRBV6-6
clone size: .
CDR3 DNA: TGTGCCAGCAGTTACTCACGGGGGAACTATGGCTACACCTTC
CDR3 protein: CASSYSRGNYGYTF

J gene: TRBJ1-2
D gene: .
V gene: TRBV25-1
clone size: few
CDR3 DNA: TGTGCCAGCAGTGGCCCGGGAGAGAAGGGCTACACCTTC
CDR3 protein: CASSGPGEKGYTF

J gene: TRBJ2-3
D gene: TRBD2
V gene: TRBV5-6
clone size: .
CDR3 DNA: TGTGCCAGCAGCTTGGTCGGGAGGGAGACAGATACGCAGTATTTT
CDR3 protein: CASSLVGRETDTQYF

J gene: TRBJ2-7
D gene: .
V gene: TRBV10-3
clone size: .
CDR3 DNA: TGTGCCACTTCCGCGACGCTAGCCAACTCCTACGAGCAGTACTTC
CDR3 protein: CATSATLANSYEQYF

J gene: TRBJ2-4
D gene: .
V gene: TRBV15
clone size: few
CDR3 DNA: TGTGCCACCAGCAGAGATCAAACACCACAGATAGCCAAAAACATTCAGTACTTC
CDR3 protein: CATSRDQTPQIAKNIQYF

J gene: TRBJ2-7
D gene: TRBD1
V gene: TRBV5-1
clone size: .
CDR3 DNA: TGCGCCAGCAGCTCTACCGCCTCGGGACAGAGCTACGAGCAGTACTTC
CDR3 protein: CASSSTASGQSYEQYF

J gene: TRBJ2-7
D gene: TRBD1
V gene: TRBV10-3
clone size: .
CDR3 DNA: TGTGCCATCAGAAGGACAGGGGGCGCCTCCGAGCAGTACTTC
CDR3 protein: CAIRRTGGASEQYF

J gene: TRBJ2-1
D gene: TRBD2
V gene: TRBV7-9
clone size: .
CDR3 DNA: TGTGCCAGCAGCTCTGGACTAGCGGGAGGCCCCTACAATGAGCAGTTCTTC
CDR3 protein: CASSSGLAGGPYNEQFF

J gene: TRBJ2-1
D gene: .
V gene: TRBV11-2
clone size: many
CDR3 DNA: TGTGCCAGCAGCGGGGGGACAGTCTCCTACAATGAGCAGTTCTTC
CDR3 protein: CASSGGTVSYNEQFF

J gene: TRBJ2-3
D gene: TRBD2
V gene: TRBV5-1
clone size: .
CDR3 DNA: TGCGCCAGCAGCCAACTAGCGGGAGGGACAGATACGCAGTATTTT
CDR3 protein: CASSQLAGGTDTQYF

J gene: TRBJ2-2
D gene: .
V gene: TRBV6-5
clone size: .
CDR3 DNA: TGTGCCAGCCGAACTTTAACCGGGGAGCTGTTTTTT
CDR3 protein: CASRTLTGELFF

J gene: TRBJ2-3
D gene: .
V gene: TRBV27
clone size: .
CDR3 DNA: TGTGCCAGCAGTTTATCGCGGGCTCGCACAGATACGCAGTATTTT
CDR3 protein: CASSLSRARTDTQYF